This TCR beta chain was identified during a study of T cell changes during pregnancy in multiple sclerosis. This CDR3 comprises 16 residues. Unmatched junction bases numbered 7, after V lost 2 bases and J lost 1 base. From germline, CDR1 is KGHSH and CDR2 LQKENI. TCRdb keeps only in-frame clones here, not all; method: immunoSEQ multiplex PCR. The top ten hold around 1.8% of the sample, which has some 77,000 clones, approximately 91% seen once. The rearrangement joins TRBV18 to TRBJ1-2; the match to TRBD1 covers 7 bases. Source: peripheral blood, taken before pregnancy. This TCR was recovered from a female donor with multiple sclerosis, enrolled in a pregnancy study. This CDR3 is CASSPSGTVDNYGYTF. The CDR3 DNA follows: TGTGCCAGCTCACCATCCGGGACAGTAGATAACTATGGCTACACCTTC. Full variable domain (outside the CDR3, taken from reference TRBV18 and TRBJ1-2): NAGVMQNPRHLVRRRGQEARLRCSPMKGHSHVYWYRQLPEEGLKFMVYLQKENIIDESGMPKERFSAEFPKEGPSILRIQQVVRGDSAAYFCASSPSGTVDNYGYTFGSGTRLTVV.